This T cell receptor (beta chain) was recorded in a study of low-dose radiotherapy and immunotherapy resistance in tumors. Indicated time point: before trial treatment. It was nivolumab, ipilimumab, aspirin, low-dose cyclophosphamide and low-dose radiotherapy that donors received. The V end lost 1 base, the J end lost 0 bases, and 15 bases lay between the germline ends. Germline loops: CDR1 SGHTA, CDR2 FQGNSA. The length of the CDR3 is 18 residues. In its sample, this clonotype was seen many times. TRAV- and TRBV-specific primers, spanning alpha and beta chains, primed first-strand cDNA. The PCR that amplified TCRs ran for 20 cycles, relying on a constant-region primer and a V-primer adapter. TCRdb analysed the reads with MiXCR anew, one entry per CDR3 protein. The sample contains about 71,000 distinct CDR3 sequences, less than 40% of which appear only once.

The sequence was obtained from a female donor with ovarian cancer. The sequencing used PBMCs, collected before treatment. This chain uses TRBV7-2 with TRBJ2-2; D possibly corresponds to TRBD2 (6 bases). CDR3 sequence reads: CASSLVISGTSNTGELFF. In DNA, the CDR3 is TGTGCCAGCAGCTTAGTTATTAGCGGAACTTCGAACACCGGGGAGCTGTTTTTT.